The 25 T cell receptor beta chains below were found in one sample sequenced in a study of blood T cell repertoires in COVID-19. The data were produced by immunoSEQ multiplex PCR, yet TCRdb's version contains in-frame clones alone and is incomplete. The data contain more than 80,000 clones, more than 65% of them singletons. Sequencing was carried out using peripheral blood. These TCRs come from a human donor in a cohort sampled during active COVID-19.

J is TRBJ2-1 and V is TRBV10-2; 10 positions agree with TRBD2. The CDR3 contains 13 residues. Germline loops: CDR1 WSHSY, CDR2 SAAADI. V trimming: 6 bases; J trimming: 8 bases; junction bases outside the gene matches: 4. CDR3 protein: CASRKREGYEQFF. The CDR3 DNA reads TGCGCCAGCAGAAAGCGGGAGGGCTATGAGCAGTTCTTC.

The chain is built from TRBV4-2 and TRBJ2-1, with D possibly matching TRBD2 (5 bases). The CDR3 spans 17 residues. The V gene's germline CDR1 is LGHNA and CDR2 YNFKEQ. The V gene lost 2 bases and the J gene lost 9 bases, with 23 bases spanning the gap. CDR3 loop: CASSQPPRQEVKGEQFF. For the CDR3, the DNA is TGTGCCAGCAGCCAACCCCCGAGGCAGGAGGTCAAGGGTGAGCAGTTCTTC.

The chain recombines TRBV11-1 with TRBJ2-1; 11 bases agree with TRBD2. The CDR3 covers 15 residues. J gave up 7 bases and V 5 bases, and 7 bases lay outside the gene matches. Germline-derived CDR1 and CDR2 are SGHAT and FQDESV (reference sequence). CDR3 sequence (DNA): TGTGCCAGCAGCGACACTAGCGGGAGAGGAAATGAGCAGTTCTTC. It encodes CASSDTSGRGNEQFF.

The genes are TRBV28 and TRBJ1-5; 8 bases agree with TRBD1. This CDR3 contains 14 residues. CDR1 is MDHEN, CDR2 SYDVKM, per germline. The V gene end was trimmed by 4 bases and the J gene end by 7 bases; junction bases not matched to a gene: 6. The CDR3 is CASSSTGERQPQHF. In DNA form, the CDR3 reads TGTGCCAGCAGTTCGACAGGGGAAAGGCAGCCCCAGCATTTT.

The chain has TRBV2 and TRBJ1-5; possible D gene TRBD1, 5 bases. The germline CDR1 and CDR2 sequences are SNHLY and FYNNEI. The CDR3 totals 15 residues. The ends were cut back, 7 bases at V and 0 bases at J, with 13 bases in the middle. CDR3 protein: CASNPQGNSNQPQHF. CDR3 bases: TGTGCCAGCAACCCCCAGGGAAATAGCAATCAGCCCCAGCATTTT.

The rearrangement joins TRBV5-1 to TRBJ2-1, with a tentative D call TRBD1 (5 bases). The CDR3 is made up of 15 amino acids. V was shortened by 5 bases and J by 0 bases, with 12 bases between the two germline ends. Germline CDR1 reads SGHRS; CDR2 reads YFSETQ. This CDR3 reads CASSGQGLSYNEQFF. DNA of the CDR3: TGCGCCAGCAGTGGGCAGGGCCTCTCCTACAATGAGCAGTTCTTC.

The DNA for the CDR3 is TGCAGTGCTAGTTGGCTAGCGGGTTCCCAAGAGACCCAGTACTTC. This translates into CSASWLAGSQETQYF. The chain recombines TRBV20-1 with TRBJ2-5; TRBD2 aligns across 8 bases. V dropped 3 bases and J dropped 1; count of bases not matched to a gene: 7. From germline, CDR1 is DFQATT and CDR2 SNEGSKA (reference sequence). The length of the CDR3 is 15 residues.

A few counts support this clone. CDR3 sequence reads: CASSLGLTGNEKLFF. DNA of the CDR3: TGCGCCAGCAGCTTGGGGTTGACAGGGAATGAAAAACTGTTTTTT. The rearrangement joins TRBV5-1 to TRBJ1-4, with TRBD1 identical over 7 bases. Germline CDR1 SGHRS, CDR2 YFSETQ. V was clipped by 0 bases and J by 5 bases; unmatched bases: 4. The CDR3 runs to 15 residues.

The DNA for the CDR3 is TGTGCCAGCAGCCAAGTAGTGGGAATGGGGCGGAACACTGAAGCTTTCTTT. Residues: CASSQVVGMGRNTEAFF. This sequence joins TRBV3-1 (or the pseudogene TRBV3-2) and TRBJ1-1, with D possibly matching TRBD1 (5 bases). Germline lookup yields CDR1 LGHDT and CDR2 YNNKEL (reference sequence). This CDR3 has 17 amino acids. Trimming removed 1 base from V and 1 base from J, with 16 bases in between.

The CDR3 loop is CASTRGSGYNEQFF. CDR3 nucleotide sequence: TGTGCCAGCACGAGAGGGAGCGGTTACAATGAGCAGTTCTTC. The V call is TRBV6-5, the J call TRBJ2-1; a weak D match, TRBD2 (5 bases). Germline V lookup: CDR1 MNHEY, CDR2 SVGAGI. V lost 7 bases and J lost 4, with 14 bases in between. The CDR3 contains 14 residues.

The chain employs TRBV29-1 and TRBJ1-4; unclear D gene. In germline, CDR1 is SQVTM, CDR2 ANQGSEA. V was clipped by 4 bases and J by 8 bases, with 8 bases between them. The CDR3 extends over 11 amino acids. The chain's CDR3 is CSVAAEEKLFF. The CDR3 DNA reads TGCAGCGTTGCCGCGGAGGAAAAACTGTTTTTT.

The J gene is TRBJ1-1, the V gene TRBV6-5; TRBD1 agrees at 9 bases. The CDR3 is 15 residues long. The germline gives CDR1 MNHEY, CDR2 SVGAGI. Trimming cost V 7 bases and J 3 bases; bases outside gene matches: 9. CDR3 region: CASKLQGAVDTEAFF. As DNA, the CDR3 is TGTGCCAGCAAACTACAGGGGGCTGTCGACACTGAAGCTTTCTTT.

The CDR3 reads CASSSTRTSGMSYNEQFF. The CDR3 DNA reads TGTGCCAGCTCATCTACTAGGACTAGCGGGATGTCCTACAATGAGCAGTTCTTC. The chain combines TRBV18 with TRBJ2-1, with 12 positions matching TRBD2. The CDR3 sequence is 18 residues long. The V segment lost 5 bases and the J segment 1 base; nucleotides outside the gene matches: 9. The V gene's germline CDR1 is KGHSH and CDR2 LQKENI.

The rearrangement uses TRBV28 and TRBJ1-2; D might be TRBD1 (6 bases). Trimming left V 2 bases short and J 8 bases short, with 12 bases between. The CDR3 has 13 amino acids. CDR1 is MDHEN, CDR2 SYDVKM, per germline. The CDR3 loop reads CASSLPRGEGYTF. In nucleotides, the CDR3 is TGTGCCAGCAGTTTACCCAGGGGCGAAGGCTACACCTTC.

The chain recombines TRBV2 with TRBJ2-6; D ambiguous. From germline, CDR1 is SNHLY and CDR2 FYNNEI. The CDR3 consists of 17 residues. The V end lost 2 bases, the J end lost 0 bases, and 11 bases lay between the germline ends. CDR3: CASSERGVVSGANVLTF. CDR3 DNA sequence: TGTGCCAGCAGTGAAAGAGGAGTAGTCTCTGGGGCCAACGTCCTGACTTTC.

This clone was recorded only once. The rearrangement joins TRBV5-4 to TRBJ1-3; TRBD1 matches 9 bases. The CDR3 runs 15 residues. Trimming removed 2 bases from V and 7 bases from J; junction bases left unmatched: 7. Germline values: CDR1 SGHNT, CDR2 YYREEE (reference sequence). The CDR3 spells CASSLQGAQRNTIYF. CDR3 bases: TGTGCCAGCAGCTTACAGGGGGCTCAAAGGAACACCATATATTTT. Based on the CDR3 plus reference TRBV5-4 and TRBJ1-3, the full variable domain is ETGVTQSPTHLIKTRGQQVTLRCSSQSGHNTVSWYQQALGQGPQFIFQYYREEENGRGNFPPRFSGLQFPNYSSELNVNALELDDSALYLCASSLQGAQRNTIYFGEGSWLTVV.

V gene TRBV6-5 combines with J gene TRBJ1-2; TRBD1 matches 8 bases. The germline gives CDR1 MNHEY, CDR2 SVGAGI. Trimming took 6 bases from V and 5 from J; bases not matched to a gene: 8. The CDR3 consists of 14 residues. Here the CDR3 reads CASSSQGGRYGYTF. The CDR3 DNA is TGTGCCAGCAGCTCACAGGGGGGACGATATGGCTACACCTTC.

This rearrangement joins TRBV4-1 to TRBJ2-5; 8 bases match TRBD1. The V segment lost 0 bases and the J segment 5 bases; nucleotides outside the gene matches: 5. This CDR3 is built from 15 residues. Germline CDR1 and CDR2: MGHRA and YSYEKL. The chain's CDR3 is CASSQDRTGWETQYF. The CDR3 region has the DNA TGCGCCAGCAGCCAAGACAGGACAGGGTGGGAGACCCAGTACTTC.

The gene calls are TRBV6-1 and TRBJ1-6; tentatively, D is TRBD1 (5 bases). Trimming shortened V by 1 base and J by 7 bases, and 11 bases separated the two germline ends. Germline loops: CDR1 MNHNS, CDR2 SASEGT. The CDR3 is 15 amino acids. For the CDR3, the DNA is TGTGCCAGCAGTGAAGGAGCAGGGTTCAATTCACCCCTCCACTTT. Amino acid sequence: CASSEGAGFNSPLHF.

The chain has TRBV15 and TRBJ1-6, with TRBD1 matching over 11 bases. Trimming took 1 base from V and 11 from J; bases not matched to a gene: 7. Germline assignment: CDR1 LNHNV and CDR2 YYDKDF (reference sequence). The CDR3 spans 16 residues. CDR3 in DNA: TGTGCCACCAGCAGAGGCGATGGGACAGGGGGGGCACCCCTCCACTTT. Amino acid sequence: CATSRGDGTGGAPLHF.

The genes are TRBV11-2 and TRBJ2-3; 14 nucleotides align to TRBD2. This CDR3 has 18 amino acids. V was clipped by 5 bases and J by 4 bases; unmatched bases: 11. Per germline, CDR1 SGHAT and CDR2 FQNNGV. The CDR3, as DNA: TGTGCCAGCAGCCGCGGGACTAGCGGGAGAGTCGGGGCAGATACGCAGTATTTT. This encodes CASSRGTSGRVGADTQYF. Supplemented by reference TRBV11-2 and TRBJ2-3, the full variable domain reads EAGVAQSPRYKIIEKRQSVAFWCNPISGHATLYWYQQILGQGPKLLIQFQNNGVVDDSQLPKDRFSAERLKGVDSTLKIQPAKLEDSAVYLCASSRGTSGRVGADTQYFGPGTRLTVL.

V and J are TRBV29-1 and TRBJ2-5; TRBD2 agrees at 12 bases. CDR3 length: 13 residues. CDR1 is SQVTM, CDR2 ANQGSEA, per germline. With V trimmed by 4 bases and J by 5 bases, 2 bases remained unmatched. The CDR3 DNA sequence: TGCAGCGTTGGACTAGCGGGAGTTGAGACCCAGTACTTC. Protein product: CSVGLAGVETQYF.

This clone was detected once. The genes are TRBV7-9 and TRBJ2-7, with a tentative D call TRBD1 (6 bases). The CDR3 has 13 residues. Germline V gene data show CDR1 as SEHNR and CDR2 as FQNEAQ (reference sequence). V dropped 0 bases and J dropped 3 bases, with 6 bases sitting between them. The CDR3 region has the DNA TGTGCCAGCAGCTTAGCCAGGGGCTACGAGCAGTACTTC. Its protein product is CASSLARGYEQYF.

The chain combines TRBV7-8 with TRBJ2-1; 11 bases align to TRBD2. J lost 6 bases, V lost 8 bases, and 6 bases had no gene match. CDR3 length: 14 residues. Germline lookup yields CDR1 SGHVS and CDR2 FQNEAQ. DNA for the CDR3: TGTGCCAGCGGACTAGCGGGTAATCGCAATGAGCAGTTCTTC. Its translation: CASGLAGNRNEQFF.

The chain uses TRBV7-3 and TRBJ2-3, with 10 nucleotides matching TRBD1. This CDR3 contains 16 residues. Germline V CDR1 and CDR2: SGHTA, FQGTGA. V lost 5 bases and J lost 5; bases outside the gene matches: 10. CDR3 in amino acids: CASSLMGTGEQDTQYF. For the CDR3, the DNA is TGTGCCAGCAGCCTAATGGGGACAGGGGAACAAGATACGCAGTATTTT.